A single sample gave rise to the 27 T cell receptor beta chains below, sequenced in a study of T cells after yellow fever vaccination (dated 2019 in TCRdb). The treatment or condition label of this sample denotes: live attenuated yellow fever vaccine strain. Library generation was performed with 5' RACE. TCRdb shows the sequencer as Illumina HiSeq 2500. Using fastp at Q25 and MiXCR, TCRdb reprocessed the public reads and kept productive beta chains. Merged by CDR3 protein, the rows form single entries marked with the most common genes and DNA. This sample has 300,000 or so distinct CDR3 sequences in its table, and around 8.1% of those were observed once. The top ten clones comprise roughly a sixth of the sample. Sequenced material: PBMCs, taken more than 35 days after the first yellow fever vaccination. The source of these receptors is a man between 18 and 35 years old who received the YFV17D yellow fever vaccine.

This chain uses TRBV7-2 with TRBJ1-4; no firm D call. V was pared by 2 bases and J by 4 bases, with 2 bases between. The CDR3 has 12 amino acids. Germline V gene sequence: CDR1 SGHTA, CDR2 FQGNSA. The DNA for the CDR3 is TGTGCCAGCAGCTTAAATAATGAAAAACTGTTTTTT. It yields the protein CASSLNNEKLFF.

V gene TRBV5-1 combines with J gene TRBJ2-1; TRBD2 is a possible D gene (6 bases). Germline CDR1 SGHRS, CDR2 YFSETQ. V was cut by 0 bases and J by 6 bases, with 13 bases left in between. This CDR3 has 15 residues. This CDR3 is CASSLAGLAVNEQFF. The CDR3 nucleotides read TGCGCCAGCAGCTTGGCGGGACTCGCTGTCAATGAGCAGTTCTTC.

This clonotype was detected only a few times. This chain uses TRBV7-9 with TRBJ1-6, with TRBD1 matching 9 bases. Germline V gives CDR1 SEHNR, CDR2 FQNEAQ (reference sequence). The junction had 18 bases not matched to a gene; V was cut back by 8 bases and J by 10 bases. The CDR3 spans 17 residues. CDR3 coding DNA: TGTGCCAGCGCCGCTCCGGAGGGGACAGGGTTTGGGTCACCCCTCCACTTT. It encodes CASAAPEGTGFGSPLHF.

This clonotype occurred a few times. The rearrangement links TRBV5-1 to TRBJ1-6; weak D call: TRBD1 (5 bases). V lost 3 bases and J 9 bases, leaving 19 bases between the germline ends. Germline CDR1 reads SGHRS; CDR2 reads YFSETQ. The length of the CDR3 is 16 residues. The CDR3 coding sequence is TGCGCCAGCAGCTGGGGGTCAGGCGATTTGGGTTCACCCCTCCACTTT. Protein sequence: CASSWGSGDLGSPLHF.

This clonotype has at least ten counts. The rearrangement joins TRBV28 to TRBJ1-5; weak D call: TRBD1 (6 bases). This CDR3 has 15 residues. The germline V gene encodes CDR1 MDHEN and CDR2 SYDVKM. V was shortened by 2 bases and J by 3 bases, with 11 bases between the two germline ends. The CDR3 loop reads CASSLVDRLNQPQHF. The CDR3, as DNA: TGTGCCAGCAGTTTAGTCGACAGGCTCAATCAGCCCCAGCATTTT. Based on the CDR3 plus reference TRBV28 and TRBJ1-5, the full variable domain is DVKVTQSSRYLVKRTGEKVFLECVQDMDHENMFWYRQDPGLGLRLIYFSYDVKMKEKGDIPEGYSVSREKKERFSLILESASTNQTSMYLCASSLVDRLNQPQHFGDGTRLSIL.

This clonotype was counted ten times or more. J is TRBJ2-5 and V is TRBV6-5; D is unclear. Germline assignment: CDR1 MNHEY and CDR2 SVGAGI. Deletions cut 4 bases from V and 2 bases from J, with 14 bases between. This CDR3 has 15 amino acids. The CDR3 region has the DNA TGTGCCAGCAGTTCAACACCTTTAGTACAAGAGACCCAGTACTTC. Residues: CASSSTPLVQETQYF.

The V call is TRBV7-6, the J call TRBJ1-1; the match to TRBD1 covers 9 bases. The CDR3 loop spans 14 amino acids. Germline CDR1 and CDR2: SGHVS and FNYEAQ. Germline trimming cut 5 bases from V and 6 bases from J; bases unmatched to any gene: 7. The CDR3 loop reads CASSPDRGAPEAFF. The CDR3 nucleotides are TGTGCCAGCAGCCCAGACAGGGGGGCTCCTGAAGCTTTCTTT.

This chain links TRBV5-1 with TRBJ2-3; D assignment may be TRBD1 or TRBD2 (6 bases each). Germline V gene sequence: CDR1 SGHRS, CDR2 YFSETQ. V was cut by 0 bases and J by 0 bases, with 14 bases left in between. This CDR3 is built from 17 residues. The CDR3 DNA sequence: TGCGCCAGCAGCTTGGCCAAAGGGGGGACCAGCACAGATACGCAGTATTTT. Translating gives CASSLAKGGTSTDTQYF.

The CDR3 DNA reads as TGTGCCAGCAGCTTTATAAAAGAGACCCAGTACTTC. Its translation is CASSFIKETQYF. The chain has TRBV7-9 and TRBJ2-5; D not certain. The germline CDR1 and CDR2 sequences are SEHNR and FQNEAQ (reference sequence). Trimming took off 3 bases at V and 3 bases at J, with 5 bases between the two ends. The length of the CDR3 is 12 residues.

This clonotype was counted between two and nine times. The V and J genes are TRBV12-3 or TRBV12-4 and TRBJ2-2; TRBD1 matches at 7 bases. This CDR3 has 14 residues. V gave up 7 bases and J gave up 7 bases; unmatched junction bases: 9. The CDR3 nucleotides are TGTGCCAGCACCATACAGGGGTCAGGCGGGGAGCTGTTTTTT. Translated: CASTIQGSGGELFF.

The chain couples TRBV5-1 to TRBJ1-5, with 11 bases identical to TRBD1. V gave up 1 base and J gave up 7 bases; unmatched junction bases: 7. Germline V gives CDR1 SGHRS, CDR2 YFSETQ. This CDR3 has 16 amino acids. This chain's CDR3 is CASSLTGQGAGQPQHF. CDR3 coding DNA: TGCGCCAGCAGCTTGACCGGACAGGGGGCTGGACAGCCCCAGCATTTT. The variable domain in full, completed from reference TRBV5-1 and TRBJ1-5, reads KAGVTQTPRYLIKTRGQQVTLSCSPISGHRSVSWYQQTPGQGLQFLFEYFSETQRNKGNFPGRFSGRQFSNSRSEMNVSTLELGDSALYLCASSLTGQGAGQPQHFGDGTRLSIL.

The rearrangement joins TRBV29-1 to TRBJ2-1, with a possible D match to TRBD2 (6 bases). Germline loops: CDR1 SQVTM, CDR2 ANQGSEA. With 4 bases removed from V and 3 bases from J, the gap between germline ends came to 10 bases. The CDR3 extends over 13 amino acids. CDR3 DNA: TGCAGCGTTGCAGGCGGGAACTACAATGAGCAGTTCTTC. This sequence encodes CSVAGGNYNEQFF.

The chain is built from TRBV7-9 and TRBJ2-7; the D is unclear. The CDR3 runs to 13 residues. V was pared by 0 bases and J by 3 bases, with 6 bases between. The germline CDR1 and CDR2 sequences are SEHNR and FQNEAQ (reference sequence). CDR3: CASSLAQFYEQYF. The CDR3 DNA sequence: TGTGCCAGCAGCTTAGCCCAGTTCTACGAGCAGTACTTC.

The chain combines TRBV28 with TRBJ2-3, with TRBD1 matching over 8 bases. Germline CDR1 MDHEN, CDR2 SYDVKM. This CDR3 region has 16 residues. Trimming removed 5 bases from V and 4 bases from J; junction bases left unmatched: 11. CDR3 sequence: CASSPGTGRGADTQYF. CDR3 sequence (DNA): TGTGCCAGCAGTCCGGGGACAGGAAGGGGCGCAGATACGCAGTATTTT. Filled out from reference TRBV28 and TRBJ2-3, the complete variable domain reads DVKVTQSSRYLVKRTGEKVFLECVQDMDHENMFWYRQDPGLGLRLIYFSYDVKMKEKGDIPEGYSVSREKKERFSLILESASTNQTSMYLCASSPGTGRGADTQYFGPGTRLTVL.

This clonotype was recorded many times. The V call is TRBV5-1, the J call TRBJ2-5; 12 nucleotides align to TRBD2. CDR3 size: 16 residues. Germline loops: CDR1 SGHRS, CDR2 YFSETQ. Losses at the gene ends were 4 bases for V and 4 bases for J; bases not matched to a gene: 8. The CDR3 protein is CASSPGLAGSGETQYF. CDR3 in DNA: TGCGCCAGCAGCCCTGGACTAGCGGGGTCAGGAGAGACCCAGTACTTC.

This clonotype was observed a handful of times. The V and J genes are TRBV9 and TRBJ2-1; D is uncertain. The V gene's germline CDR1 is SGDLS and CDR2 YYNGEE. V was clipped by 0 bases and J by 5 bases, with 6 bases between them. This CDR3 comprises 13 residues. The CDR3 spells CASSVVWNNEQFF. As DNA, the CDR3 is TGTGCCAGCAGCGTAGTATGGAACAATGAGCAGTTCTTC.

In regard to this clonotype: This may come from a read error, since a much larger clone is one base off. The chain joins TRBV6-2 or TRBV6-3 to TRBJ1-1; D gene uncertain. The CDR3 length is 13 residues. Germline V CDR1 and CDR2: MNHEY, SVGEGT. V lost 2 bases, J lost 1 base, and 5 bases lay in between. The CDR3 coding sequence is TGTGCCAGCAGTTACAGGGCGAACACTGAAGCTTTCTTT. Translating gives CASSYRANTEAFF.

The chain carries TRBV4-1 and TRBJ2-7; 8 bases are shared with TRBD2. After removal of 0 bases from V and 1 base from J, the junction contained 5 bases not matched to a gene. The length of the CDR3 is 16 residues. Germline V lookup: CDR1 MGHRA, CDR2 YSYEKL. Here the CDR3 reads CASSQDISGASYEQYV. The CDR3 nucleotides read TGCGCCAGCAGCCAAGATATTAGCGGGGCGTCCTACGAGCAGTACGTC.

This clonotype was detected only a few times. The chain recombines TRBV4-1 with TRBJ2-2; D is perhaps TRBD1 or TRBD2 (6 bases each). Looked up from germline, CDR1 is MGHRA and CDR2 is YSYEKL. V gave up 3 bases and J gave up 1 base, with 12 bases separating them. The CDR3 extends over 16 amino acids. The CDR3 DNA follows: TGCGCCAGCAGCCATCCCAGGGGAGGGAACACCGGGGAGCTGTTTTTT. Translated: CASSHPRGGNTGELFF.

This clonotype was found a few times. The V call is TRBV29-1, the J call TRBJ1-2; D is unclear. V shed 0 bases and J shed 1 base, with 9 bases lying between them. The CDR3 loop spans 14 amino acids. The germline gives CDR1 SQVTM, CDR2 ANQGSEA. As DNA, the CDR3 is TGCAGCGTTGAAGATCGCAGGAGTAACTATGGCTACACCTTC. It is translated as CSVEDRRSNYGYTF.

This clonotype was recorded only once. The chain carries TRBV6-1 and TRBJ1-3; D gene ambiguous. CDR1 is MNHNS, CDR2 SASEGT, per germline. There are 14 residues in the CDR3. Between the trimmed V and J ends, which lost 5 bases and 16 bases, there was a span of 24 bases. The CDR3 reads CASSLRNSGNTVYF. CDR3 nucleotide sequence: TGTGCCAGCAGTCTCCGAAACTCTGGAAACACCGTGTATTTT.

In the case of this clonotype: Sequence at one end of the junction differs from germline and may be a read error. The rearrangement joins TRBV27 to TRBJ2-3, with 12 bases matching TRBD2. Germline loops: CDR1 MNHEY, CDR2 SMNVEV (reference sequence). CDR3 length equals 13 residues. The CDR3 spells CASSPKGLAGPHF. The DNA for the CDR3 is TGTGCCAGCAGTCCGAAGGGACTAGCGGGCCCCCACTTT.

This clonotype appeared a few times. The chain uses TRBV27 and TRBJ2-7, with TRBD2 identical over 11 bases. V gave up 8 bases and J gave up 0 bases; unmatched junction bases: 3. Germline V gene sequence: CDR1 MNHEY, CDR2 SMNVEV (reference sequence). The CDR3 covers 14 residues. CDR3 sequence: CASQTSGGSYEQYF. The CDR3 DNA follows: TGTGCCAGCCAAACTAGCGGGGGCTCCTACGAGCAGTACTTC.

The V call is TRBV7-9, the J call TRBJ2-5; D may match TRBD1 or TRBD2 (5 bases each). Per germline, CDR1 SEHNR and CDR2 FQNEAQ (reference sequence). With 1 base removed from V and 11 bases from J, the gap between germline ends came to 14 bases. The CDR3 loop spans 13 amino acids. The CDR3 coding sequence is TGTGCCAGCAGCTTAGATGGGACCCCTGAACAGTACTTC. This sequence encodes CASSLDGTPEQYF. The full variable domain, completed using reference TRBV7-9 and TRBJ2-5, is DTGVSQNPRHKITKRGQNVTFRCDPISEHNRLYWYRQTLGQGPEFLTYFQNEAQLEKSRLLSDRFSAERPKGSFSTLEIQRTEQGDSAMYLCASSLDGTPEQYFGPGTRLLVL.

The table lists this clonotype with a few counts. This sequence joins TRBV3-1 and TRBJ1-1; possibly TRBD1 for D (6 bases). The CDR3 is made up of 13 amino acids. Trimming cost V 0 bases and J 9 bases, with 11 bases left between them. The germline V gene has CDR1 LGHDT and CDR2 YNNKEL (reference sequence). DNA for the CDR3: TGTGCCAGCAGCCAAGAACAGGGAGGAAAAGCTTTCTTT. This gives the protein CASSQEQGGKAFF.

This clonotype has a count of ten or more. The chain combines TRBV28 with TRBJ2-2; tentatively, D is TRBD1 (6 bases). This CDR3 is 15 amino acids long. Trimming shortened V by 5 bases and J by 6 bases, and 16 bases separated the two germline ends. CDR1 MDHEN and CDR2 SYDVKM come from the germline V gene. The CDR3 coding sequence is TGTGCCAGCAGTCCTGGGGGCTCCCCCCCCGGGGAGCTGTTTTTT. Its translation: CASSPGGSPPGELFF.

This clonotype was found a few times. The chain joins TRBV7-2 to TRBJ2-5, with TRBD1 matching over 8 bases. Germline CDR1 is SGHTA and CDR2 is FQGNSA. This CDR3 has 13 amino acids. The ends lost 5 bases at V and 5 bases at J; junction bases unmatched: 4. CDR3 nucleotide sequence: TGTGCCAGCAGCCAGGACAGGGCGGAGACCCAGTACTTC. Protein: CASSQDRAETQYF.